Below are 31 T cell receptor beta chains sequenced from a single sample in a study of OX40 agonist ivuxolimab in advanced cancers. Sequenced by immunoSEQ multiplex PCR; TCRdb stores in-frame clones only, minus some. The sample has some 78,000 clones, about 90% seen once; the top ten hold around 2.8%. The source material was CD4+ or CD8+ T cells sorted from blood, sampled in a trial of the OX40 agonist ivuxolimab. The origin of the receptors is an adult with an advanced solid tumor such as melanoma, head and neck, liver or kidney cancer.

The chain recombines TRBV5-1 with TRBJ1-3; 9 nucleotides align to TRBD1. The CDR3 length is 14 residues. The germline V gene encodes CDR1 SGHRS and CDR2 YFSETQ. With V trimmed by 4 bases and J by 6 bases, 5 bases remained unmatched. The CDR3, as DNA: TGCGCCAGCAGCCCCGACAGGGGGACAAACACCATATATTTT. Amino acid sequence: CASSPDRGTNTIYF.

The genes are TRBV2 and TRBJ1-1, with a tentative D call TRBD1 (5 bases). CDR1 and CDR2 from the germline V gene are SNHLY and FYNNEI. The CDR3 contains 14 residues. V gave up 6 bases and J gave up 7 bases, with 18 bases separating them. CDR3 region: CASSPQGSFGEAFF. The CDR3 DNA reads TGTGCCAGCAGCCCCCAGGGAAGTTTTGGTGAAGCTTTCTTT.

V is TRBV6-1 and J is TRBJ1-1; D perhaps matches TRBD1 (5 bases). Trimming stripped 7 bases from V and 0 bases from J, with 9 bases between. Per the germline V gene, CDR1 is MNHNS and CDR2 is SASEGT. The CDR3 has 13 amino acids. CDR3 in amino acids: CASTLGVNTEAFF. In DNA form, the CDR3 reads TGTGCCAGCACCTTAGGGGTGAACACTGAAGCTTTCTTT.

J is TRBJ2-7 and V is TRBV7-4; a weak D match, TRBD2 (6 bases). The length of the CDR3 is 17 residues. Per the germline V gene, CDR1 is SGHVT and CDR2 is SQSDAQ. Trimming pared 1 base from V and 3 bases from J, leaving 19 bases between. CDR3 nucleotide sequence: TGTGCCAGCAGCTTAGGCAGGATAGCGGCTCCGAACTACGAGCAGTACTTC. This sequence encodes CASSLGRIAAPNYEQYF.

The V and J genes are TRBV13 and TRBJ1-2; D is ambiguous. Germline CDR1 is PRHDT and CDR2 is FYEKMQ (reference sequence). Trimming pared 0 bases from V and 3 bases from J, leaving 8 bases between. There are 14 residues in the CDR3. The CDR3 region is CASSLGHGHYGYTF. The CDR3 bases are TGTGCCAGCAGCTTAGGCCATGGGCACTATGGCTACACCTTC. The variable domain in full, completed from reference TRBV13 and TRBJ1-2, reads AAGVIQSPRHLIKEKRETATLKCYPIPRHDTVYWYQQGPGQDPQFLISFYEKMQSDKGSIPDRFSAQQFSDYHSELNMSSLELGDSALYFCASSLGHGHYGYTFGSGTRLTVV.

The chain carries TRBV9 and TRBJ1-4, with a possible D match to TRBD1 (6 bases). The CDR3 is made up of 16 amino acids. The V and J ends lost 0 bases and 7 bases respectively, with 16 bases between them. From germline, CDR1 is SGDLS and CDR2 YYNGEE. CDR3 in amino acids: CASSVGVRGATEKLFF. The CDR3, as DNA: TGTGCCAGCAGCGTAGGGGTCCGGGGGGCGACTGAAAAACTGTTTTTT.

The J gene is TRBJ1-2, the V gene TRBV5-1; D is ambiguous. CDR1 is SGHRS and CDR2 is YFSETQ in the germline V gene. V lost 0 bases and J lost 0, with 9 bases in between. This CDR3 is 15 amino acids long. The CDR3 sequence is CASSLVASANYGYTF. The CDR3 nucleotides read TGCGCCAGCAGCTTGGTTGCATCCGCTAACTATGGCTACACCTTC.

This clone was seen once. The J gene is TRBJ2-7, the V gene TRBV29-1; the D is unclear. V was cut by 7 bases and J by 3 bases, with 16 bases left in between. This CDR3 has 13 residues. Germline V gives CDR1 SQVTM, CDR2 ANQGSEA. The CDR3 reads CSATGLGVYEQYF. The DNA of the CDR3 is TGCAGCGCTACGGGCCTTGGGGTCTACGAGCAGTACTTC.

The V call is TRBV7-6, the J call TRBJ2-1, with D possibly being TRBD2 (6 bases). The germline V gene encodes CDR1 SGHVS and CDR2 FNYEAQ. The CDR3 has 16 amino acids. V lost 5 bases and J lost 4, with 18 bases in between. The CDR3 reads CASSPRLSGQYNEQFF. The CDR3 DNA follows: TGTGCCAGCAGCCCCCGTTTGAGCGGGCAATACAATGAGCAGTTCTTC.

This chain joins TRBV5-6 and TRBJ2-5, with unresolved D. CDR3 length: 13 residues. V lost 1 base, J lost 5 bases, and 9 bases lay in between. Germline V gene lookup returns CDR1 SGHDT and CDR2 YYEEEE. CDR3 residues: CASSLPPRETQYF. CDR3 bases: TGTGCCAGCAGCTTGCCCCCGAGGGAGACCCAGTACTTC.

The chain joins TRBV7-9 to TRBJ2-7; a weak D match, TRBD1 (6 bases). V lost 1 base and J 3 bases, leaving 19 bases between the germline ends. Germline-derived CDR1 and CDR2 are SEHNR and FQNEAQ (reference sequence). CDR3 length: 17 residues. The DNA of the CDR3 is TGTGCCAGCAGCTTAGGCTCCGGCCGGGACACCTTCTACGAGCAGTACTTC. Amino acid sequence: CASSLGSGRDTFYEQYF.

The chain recombines TRBV6-1 with TRBJ1-2; 7 nucleotides align to TRBD1. Germline lookup yields CDR1 MNHNS and CDR2 SASEGT. With 5 bases clipped from V and 7 bases from J, the junction kept 13 bases outside the gene matches. This CDR3 region has 15 residues. Here the CDR3 DNA reads TGTGCCAGCAGTCTACACCGACAGGGAACGGCTGGCTACACCTTC. This codes for CASSLHRQGTAGYTF.

V gene TRBV5-6 combines with J gene TRBJ1-1; perhaps TRBD1 as D (5 bases). CDR1 SGHDT and CDR2 YYEEEE come from the germline V gene. The ends were cut back, 1 base at V and 6 bases at J, with 10 bases in the middle. There are 13 residues in the CDR3. CDR3 amino acids: CASSLYQGSEAFF. CDR3 nucleotide sequence: TGTGCCAGCAGCTTGTACCAGGGATCTGAAGCTTTCTTT.

A remark on this clone: Additional DNA sequences in this sample encode the identical CDR3. This chain connects TRBV7-2 to TRBJ1-2; D is uncertain. The CDR3 contains 13 residues. Germline loops: CDR1 SGHTA, CDR2 FQGNSA. V was clipped by 6 bases and J by 4 bases, with 12 bases between them. CDR3 sequence (DNA): TGTGCCAGCAGTTCGGGTTTCCGCTATGGCTACACCTTC. This translates into CASSSGFRYGYTF.

The rearrangement joins TRBV19 to TRBJ1-4, with TRBD1 as a possible D gene (6 bases). Germline values: CDR1 LNHDA, CDR2 SQIVND (reference sequence). V lost 4 bases and J 7 bases, leaving 10 bases between the germline ends. The CDR3 runs to 13 residues. In nucleotides, the CDR3 is TGTGCCAGTAGTAGGGCAGGGGCTGAAAAACTGTTTTTT. This translates into CASSRAGAEKLFF.

This chain joins TRBV19 and TRBJ2-5, with D perhaps TRBD2 (5 bases). Trimming removed 9 bases from V and 7 bases from J, with 15 bases in between. The germline CDR1 and CDR2 sequences are LNHDA and SQIVND (reference sequence). The CDR3 extends over 12 amino acids. CDR3 in DNA: TGTGCCAGCGGTGGCGGGTCGACGACCCAGTACTTC. Its translation is CASGGGSTTQYF.

This rearrangement joins TRBV19 to TRBJ1-1; tentative D call: TRBD1 (6 bases). This CDR3 contains 15 residues. Germline loops: CDR1 LNHDA, CDR2 SQIVND (reference sequence). V shed 5 bases and J shed 2 bases, with 15 bases lying between them. The CDR3 loop is CASSRTPGTNTEAFF. The CDR3, as DNA: TGTGCCAGTAGTCGAACGCCGGGGACAAACACTGAAGCTTTCTTT.

As DNA, the CDR3 is TGTGCCAGCAGTTACCGCCCCTCGACAGGGGAGAATGAGCAGTTCTTC. This gives the protein CASSYRPSTGENEQFF. The chain joins TRBV6-5 to TRBJ2-1; 8 bases line up with TRBD1. Trimming at V came to 2 bases and at J to 7 bases, leaving 10 bases not matched to a gene. The CDR3 is 16 residues long. Germline V gene lookup returns CDR1 MNHEY and CDR2 SVGAGI.

V gene TRBV11-3 combines with J gene TRBJ2-1; D is perhaps TRBD1 (5 bases). The CDR3 extends over 13 amino acids. The V and J ends lost 1 base and 6 bases respectively, with 7 bases between them. Germline CDR1 and CDR2: SGHNT and YENEEA. The CDR3 protein is CASSLGQFNEQFF. The CDR3 DNA sequence: TGTGCCAGCAGCTTAGGACAGTTCAATGAGCAGTTCTTC.

The rearrangement joins TRBV19 to TRBJ2-7; D gene ambiguous. CDR1 and CDR2 from the germline V gene are LNHDA and SQIVND (reference sequence). CDR3 size: 15 residues. V was shortened by 6 bases and J by 4 bases, with 19 bases between the two germline ends. This CDR3 reads CASSLRGPEAYEQYF. The DNA of the CDR3 is TGTGCCAGTAGCCTTAGAGGACCTGAGGCGTACGAGCAGTACTTC.

The chain carries TRBV5-1 and TRBJ2-5, with D hard to call. This CDR3 has 12 amino acids. Trimming left V 4 bases short and J 3 bases short, with 7 bases between. Germline V CDR1 and CDR2: SGHRS, YFSETQ. The CDR3 sequence: CASSQVEETQYF. The CDR3 DNA sequence: TGCGCCAGCAGCCAGGTGGAAGAGACCCAGTACTTC.

This chain joins TRBV11-2 and TRBJ2-7; D is tentatively TRBD1 or TRBD2 (5 bases each). V lost 4 bases, J lost 6 bases, and 19 bases lay in between. Germline V gene lookup returns CDR1 SGHAT and CDR2 FQNNGV. This CDR3 contains 15 residues. The CDR3 region has the DNA TGTGCCAGCAGCTCACTGCCGGGACCGGGGCGCGAGCAGTACTTC. Translation gives CASSSLPGPGREQYF.

In DNA, the CDR3 is TGTGCCAGTAGTATGGACAATGAGCAGTTCTTC. It yields the protein CASSMDNEQFF. V gene TRBV19 combines with J gene TRBJ2-1; D is unclear. V was cut by 3 bases and J by 5 bases, with 2 bases left in between. Looked up from germline, CDR1 is LNHDA and CDR2 is SQIVND (reference sequence). The CDR3 sequence is 11 residues long.

This chain links TRBV28 with TRBJ2-5, with 7 bases matching TRBD2. This CDR3 region has 20 residues. J gave up 2 bases and V 1 base, and 19 bases lay outside the gene matches. The germline CDR1 and CDR2 sequences are MDHEN and SYDVKM. The CDR3 DNA follows: TGTGCCAGCAGTTTATTGTGGGGGGGGACCGGGGAGGTATATCAAGAGACCCAGTACTTC. Translated: CASSLLWGGTGEVYQETQYF.

V and J are TRBV10-3 and TRBJ2-7; perhaps TRBD2 as D (6 bases). Trimming stripped 6 bases from V and 6 bases from J, with 15 bases between. This CDR3 comprises 13 residues. Germline-derived CDR1 and CDR2 are ENHRY and SYGVKD. CDR3 in amino acids: CAISAAGLSEQYF. As DNA, the CDR3 is TGTGCCATCAGCGCCGCCGGACTATCCGAGCAGTACTTC.

The J gene is TRBJ2-2, the V gene TRBV5-1, with TRBD2 identical over 8 bases. Germline trimming cut 4 bases from V and 3 bases from J; bases unmatched to any gene: 8. The germline V gene encodes CDR1 SGHRS and CDR2 YFSETQ. CDR3 length: 16 amino acids. In DNA form, the CDR3 reads TGCGCCAGCAGCAGAGGTGGTAGCGGGGACACCGGGGAGCTGTTTTTT. Its translation: CASSRGGSGDTGELFF.

CDR3 DNA: TGTGCCAGCAGCTTAGGCCCCCAGGGGGGGGACTATGGCTACACCTTC. Translated: CASSLGPQGGDYGYTF. V usage is TRBV11-3 and J usage is TRBJ1-2; 7 bases agree with TRBD1. The CDR3 sequence is 16 residues long. V gave up 1 base and J gave up 3 bases; unmatched junction bases: 8. Germline values: CDR1 SGHNT, CDR2 YENEEA.

The chain employs TRBV5-1 and TRBJ1-5, with a tentative D call TRBD1 (6 bases). This CDR3 spans 15 amino acids. With 1 base removed from V and 5 bases from J, the gap between germline ends came to 13 bases. The V gene's germline CDR1 is SGHRS and CDR2 YFSETQ. CDR3 nucleotides: TGCGCCAGCAGCTTGCTTGGGGGCGGCGATCAGCCCCAGCATTTT. It is translated as CASSLLGGGDQPQHF.

CDR3 protein: CASSEGVLQPQHF. CDR3 DNA sequence: TGTGCCAGCAGTGAAGGGGTACTTCAGCCCCAGCATTTT. The chain links TRBV6-1 to TRBJ1-5, with D unclear. V was shortened by 1 base and J by 6 bases, with 7 bases between the two germline ends. The CDR3 totals 13 residues. Germline lookup yields CDR1 MNHNS and CDR2 SASEGT.

V usage is TRBV6-4 and J usage is TRBJ2-7; D gene unclear. V lost 6 bases and J lost 2, with 20 bases in between. Germline V gene lookup returns CDR1 MRHNA and CDR2 SNTAGT. The CDR3 is 16 amino acids. The CDR3 DNA sequence: TGTGCCAGCAGGGTCCTCTTTAGCAAAGGAGCCTACGAGCAGTACTTC. This encodes CASRVLFSKGAYEQYF.

The chain couples TRBV19 to TRBJ2-3, with 9 nucleotides matching TRBD2. The CDR3 spans 13 residues. V was clipped by 7 bases and J by 2 bases; unmatched bases: 1. The germline V gene has CDR1 LNHDA and CDR2 SQIVND (reference sequence). The CDR3 DNA reads as TGTGCCAGTATGGGACTAGCCACAGATACGCAGTATTTT. This codes for CASMGLATDTQYF.